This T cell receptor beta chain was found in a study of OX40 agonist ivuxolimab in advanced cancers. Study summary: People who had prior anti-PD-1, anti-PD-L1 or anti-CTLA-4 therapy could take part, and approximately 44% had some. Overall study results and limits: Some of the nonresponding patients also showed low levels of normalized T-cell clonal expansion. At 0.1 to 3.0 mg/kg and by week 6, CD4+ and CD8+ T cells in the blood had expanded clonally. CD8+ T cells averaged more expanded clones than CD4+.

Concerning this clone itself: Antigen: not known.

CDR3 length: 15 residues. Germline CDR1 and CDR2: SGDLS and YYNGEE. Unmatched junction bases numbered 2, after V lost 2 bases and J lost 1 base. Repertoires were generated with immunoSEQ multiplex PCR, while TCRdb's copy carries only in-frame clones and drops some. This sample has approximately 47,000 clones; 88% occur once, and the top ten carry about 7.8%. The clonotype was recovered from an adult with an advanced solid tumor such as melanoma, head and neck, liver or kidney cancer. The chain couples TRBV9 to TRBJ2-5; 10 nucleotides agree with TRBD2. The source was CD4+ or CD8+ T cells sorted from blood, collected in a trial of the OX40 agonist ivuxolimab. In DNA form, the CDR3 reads TGTGCCAGCAGCGTCAGCGGGAGGGCCCAAGAGACCCAGTACTTC. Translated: CASSVSGRAQETQYF.